A single sample is the source of the 2 T cell receptor beta chains below, sequenced in a study of shared clonotypes between healthy human individuals. TCRdb's copy holds only in-frame clones and misses some; the assay was immunoSEQ multiplex PCR. The data contain some 2.4 million clones, 80% to 95% of them singletons. Sequenced input: naive CD4+ T cells from PBMCs. Subset of the sample: CD45RA+ positively selected. The receptors shown here come from a man in his late teens or twenties in good health. Some clones in this sample may be carry-over from other donors' samples.

The chain couples TRBV6-4 to TRBJ1-2; tentative D call: TRBD1 (5 bases). The V end lost 2 bases, the J end lost 8 bases, and 9 bases lay between the germline ends. The germline CDR1 and CDR2 sequences are MRHNA and SNTAGT. This CDR3 comprises 12 residues. This chain's CDR3 is CASSDRGEGYTF. The CDR3 DNA sequence: TGTGCCAGCAGTGACAGAGGGGAGGGCTACACCTTC.

This chain links TRBV19 with TRBJ1-3; D remains unclear. The CDR3 consists of 15 residues. Germline V gives CDR1 LNHDA, CDR2 SQIVND (reference sequence). Trimming shortened V by 2 bases and J by 2 bases, and 10 bases separated the two germline ends. The DNA for the CDR3 is TGTGCCAGTAGTATAAAAAGGGCCCCTGGAAACACCATATATTTT. Translation: CASSIKRAPGNTIYF.